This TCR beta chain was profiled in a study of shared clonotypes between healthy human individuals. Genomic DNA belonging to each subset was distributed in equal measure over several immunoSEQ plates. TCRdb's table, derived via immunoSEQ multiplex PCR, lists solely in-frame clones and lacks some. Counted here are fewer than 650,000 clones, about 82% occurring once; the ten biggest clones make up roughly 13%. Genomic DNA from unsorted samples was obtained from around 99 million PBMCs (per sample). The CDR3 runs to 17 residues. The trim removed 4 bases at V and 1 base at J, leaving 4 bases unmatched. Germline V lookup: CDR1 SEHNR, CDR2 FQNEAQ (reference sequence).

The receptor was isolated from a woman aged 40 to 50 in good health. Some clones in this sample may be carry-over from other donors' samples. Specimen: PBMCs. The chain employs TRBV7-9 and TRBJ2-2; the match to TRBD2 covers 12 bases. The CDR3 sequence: CASSSGTSGLNTGELFF. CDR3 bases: TGTGCCAGCAGCTCCGGGACTAGCGGGTTGAACACCGGGGAGCTGTTTTTT.